This T cell receptor (beta chain) is drawn from a study of PD-L1 blockade in urothelial cancer. This CDR3 is built from 14 residues. Germline loops: CDR1 SGHKS, CDR2 YYEKEE (reference sequence). Trimming pared 2 bases from V and 2 bases from J, leaving 10 bases between. Clones were sequenced by immunoSEQ multiplex PCR, and TCRdb holds only the in-frame ones, with some missing. The profile shows around 80,000 clones, about nine tenths of them singletons. J is TRBJ1-2 and V is TRBV5-5, with a possible D match to TRBD1 (5 bases). Sample: PBMCs, taken around atezolizumab (anti-PD-L1) treatment. The sequence derives from a woman in her 70s with urothelial cancer. Here the CDR3 reads CASSFGAGNYGYTF. The DNA for the CDR3 is TGTGCCAGCAGCTTTGGGGCCGGGAACTATGGCTACACCTTC.